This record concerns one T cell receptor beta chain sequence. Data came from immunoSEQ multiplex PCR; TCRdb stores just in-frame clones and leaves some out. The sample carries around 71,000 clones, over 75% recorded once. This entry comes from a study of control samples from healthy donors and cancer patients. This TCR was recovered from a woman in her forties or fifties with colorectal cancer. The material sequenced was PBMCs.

DNA for the CDR3: TGCAGCGTTGGAAGGAGAAACAATGAGCAGTTCTTC. Protein sequence: CSVGRRNNEQFF. V and J are TRBV29-1 and TRBJ2-1, with D hard to call. CDR1 and CDR2 (germline): SQVTM, ANQGSEA. V was shortened by 4 bases and J by 5 bases, with 9 bases between the two germline ends. This CDR3 has 12 amino acids.